The 15 T cell receptor beta chains reported below all come from one sample, sequenced in a study of regulatory T cells in long-lasting Graves disease. Sample time point: newly diagnosed GD, antithyroid drugs for less than 3 months. The TCR library was made from RNA that had been extracted from PBMCs in TRIzol. CDR3-region Arm-PCR and iRepertoire HTBI primers produced the TCR beta libraries. One entry per CDR3 protein results from TCRdb running MiXCR on the multiplex PCR reads. The table includes under 450,000 distinct CDR3 sequences, about 11% detected once. These data also formed part of another study, on T cells in Graves' hyperthyroidism and ophthalmopathy.

Here the sequenced sample was peripheral blood mononuclear cells (PBMCs), taken at new diagnosis, from a patient treated with antithyroid drugs. These receptors were taken from a woman aged 18-29 years with Graves disease.

The chain carries TRBV6-1 and TRBJ1-1; a possible D gene is TRBD1 (6 bases). The CDR3 spans 13 residues. Germline loops: CDR1 MNHNS, CDR2 SASEGT. Trimming took 10 bases from V and 1 from J, leaving 13 bases between them. The CDR3 sequence: CAISGAGNTEAFF. The CDR3 DNA sequence: TGTGCCATTTCGGGGGCTGGGAACACTGAAGCTTTCTTT.

Many counts were recorded for this clonotype. The chain links TRBV20-1 to TRBJ2-5, with 14 bases identical to TRBD2. The germline V gene has CDR1 DFQATT and CDR2 SNEGSKA (reference sequence). The CDR3 spans 14 residues. The DNA for the CDR3 is TGCAGGGGGACTAGCGGGGGATCCGGAGAGACCCAGTACTTC. This encodes CRGTSGGSGETQYF.

This clonotype has at least ten counts. The V gene is TRBV6-2 or TRBV6-3, the J gene TRBJ2-7; possibly TRBD1 for D (6 bases). There are 13 residues in the CDR3. Germline CDR1 and CDR2: MNHEY and SVGEGT. Trimming stripped 8 bases from V and 0 bases from J, with 11 bases between. Written as DNA, the CDR3 is TGTGCCAGCGCAACAGGGAACTCCTACGAGCAGTACTTC. It translates to CASATGNSYEQYF.

The chain combines TRBV6-2 or TRBV6-3 with TRBJ2-3; 8 positions match TRBD1. The V gene's germline CDR1 is MNHEY and CDR2 SVGEGT. The CDR3 sequence is 16 residues long. Trimming at V came to 5 bases and at J to 2 bases, leaving 9 bases not matched to a gene. The CDR3 loop is CASSEGTGGVTDTQYF. The CDR3 DNA reads as TGTGCCAGCAGTGAGGGGACAGGAGGAGTCACAGATACGCAGTATTTT.

This clonotype was picked up many times. The rearrangement links TRBV18 to TRBJ2-1, with TRBD2 matching 7 bases. Germline loops: CDR1 KGHSH, CDR2 LQKENI. Trimming removed 3 bases from V and 3 bases from J; junction bases left unmatched: 8. This CDR3 is 16 amino acids long. This chain's CDR3 is CASSPSASGIYNEQFF. The CDR3 DNA reads TGTGCCAGCTCACCTTCAGCCAGCGGGATCTACAATGAGCAGTTCTTC.

This clonotype was detected ten times or more. This chain links TRBV4-1 with TRBJ2-5; tentatively, D is TRBD2 (5 bases). Deletions cut 4 bases from V and 5 bases from J, with 29 bases between. Germline CDR1 and CDR2: MGHRA and YSYEKL. The CDR3 sequence is 19 residues long. The chain's CDR3 is CASSLHETPSGLLGETQYF. The CDR3 DNA reads as TGCGCCAGCAGCCTTCATGAGACTCCAAGCGGACTCTTGGGCGAGACCCAGTACTTC.

Points on this clonotype: This clone may be a read error of a much larger clone one base away. The chain combines TRBV6-5 with TRBJ1-1, with TRBD1 as a possible D gene (5 bases). There are 14 residues in the CDR3. Germline V gene data show CDR1 as MNHEY and CDR2 as SVGAGI. CDR3: CASSYSRVDTEASF. CDR3 nucleotides: TGTGCCAGCAGTTACTCAAGGGTGGACACTGAAGCTTCCTTT.

This clonotype showed up just once. The V gene is TRBV12-3 or TRBV12-4, the J gene TRBJ1-6; no clear D gene. Trimming removed 4 bases at V and 10 bases at J, with 11 bases between. The CDR3 is 13 residues long. The CDR3 DNA sequence: TGTGCCAGCAGTTACAAGACGGGGTCACCCCTCCACTTT. This encodes CASSYKTGSPLHF.

This clonotype was recorded many times. The chain carries TRBV24-1 and TRBJ2-7, with 10 positions matching TRBD1. Germline V lookup: CDR1 KGHDR, CDR2 SFDVKD. After removal of 7 bases from V and 3 bases from J, the junction contained 2 bases not matched to a gene. This CDR3 has 13 amino acids. CDR3 in amino acids: CATSDRGLYEQYF. For the CDR3, the DNA is TGTGCCACCAGCGACAGGGGGCTCTACGAGCAGTACTTC.

The V call is TRBV2, the J call TRBJ1-6, with TRBD1 matching 8 bases. Germline loops: CDR1 SNHLY, CDR2 FYNNEI. The CDR3 is made up of 14 amino acids. V trimming: 6 bases; J trimming: 9 bases; junction bases outside the gene matches: 7. The CDR3 region has the DNA TGTGCCAGCAGGCTGACAGGGGACGGTTCACCCCTCCACTTT. It specifies CASRLTGDGSPLHF.

This clonotype was seen repeatedly, ten times or more. The chain couples TRBV6-1 to TRBJ2-7, with TRBD1 identical over 7 bases. The CDR3 is 15 residues long. The germline CDR1 and CDR2 sequences are MNHNS and SASEGT. After removal of 8 bases from V and 9 bases from J, the junction contained 19 bases not matched to a gene. Here the CDR3 reads CASCQLPGQLAWQYV. Here the CDR3 DNA reads TGTGCCAGCTGCCAGCTTCCGGGACAGCTGGCGTGGCAGTACGTC.

This clonotype has at least ten counts. The chain links TRBV5-5 to TRBJ1-1, with 9 positions matching TRBD1. The CDR3 runs to 16 residues. The V and J ends lost 0 bases and 7 bases, in that order; junction bases with no gene match: 10. The germline V gene encodes CDR1 SGHKS and CDR2 YYEKEE (reference sequence). The CDR3 sequence: CASSLGGTGPPVEAFF. The CDR3 region has the DNA TGTGCCAGCAGCTTGGGGGGGACAGGGCCTCCAGTTGAAGCTTTCTTT.

This clonotype was observed many times. V is TRBV6-2 or TRBV6-3 and J is TRBJ2-7; 13 nucleotides match TRBD2. Losses at the gene ends were 2 bases for V and 0 bases for J; bases not matched to a gene: 4. Germline V CDR1 and CDR2: MNHEY, SVGEGT. CDR3 length equals 17 residues. The DNA of the CDR3 is TGTGCCAGCAGTTACCCGGGACTAGCGGGATACTCCTACGAGCAGTACTTC. Translation gives CASSYPGLAGYSYEQYF.

The chain joins TRBV6-5 to TRBJ2-1; D possibly uses TRBD1 or TRBD2 (5 bases each). Germline CDR1 MNHEY, CDR2 SVGAGI. The CDR3 is 14 residues long. Trimming stripped 6 bases from V and 5 bases from J, with 14 bases between. CDR3 in DNA: TGTGCCAGCAGGATTACGGGACCACACAATGAGCAGTTCTTC. It is translated as CASRITGPHNEQFF.

The chain recombines TRBV7-2 with TRBJ2-7; 7 positions agree with TRBD1. The V gene end was trimmed by 5 bases and the J gene end by 0 bases; junction bases not matched to a gene: 4. In germline, CDR1 is SGHTA, CDR2 FQGNSA. The CDR3 is 14 amino acids. The DNA of the CDR3 is TGTGCCAGCAGCCCTCGGGACAGCTCCTACGAGCAGTACTTC. This translates into CASSPRDSSYEQYF.